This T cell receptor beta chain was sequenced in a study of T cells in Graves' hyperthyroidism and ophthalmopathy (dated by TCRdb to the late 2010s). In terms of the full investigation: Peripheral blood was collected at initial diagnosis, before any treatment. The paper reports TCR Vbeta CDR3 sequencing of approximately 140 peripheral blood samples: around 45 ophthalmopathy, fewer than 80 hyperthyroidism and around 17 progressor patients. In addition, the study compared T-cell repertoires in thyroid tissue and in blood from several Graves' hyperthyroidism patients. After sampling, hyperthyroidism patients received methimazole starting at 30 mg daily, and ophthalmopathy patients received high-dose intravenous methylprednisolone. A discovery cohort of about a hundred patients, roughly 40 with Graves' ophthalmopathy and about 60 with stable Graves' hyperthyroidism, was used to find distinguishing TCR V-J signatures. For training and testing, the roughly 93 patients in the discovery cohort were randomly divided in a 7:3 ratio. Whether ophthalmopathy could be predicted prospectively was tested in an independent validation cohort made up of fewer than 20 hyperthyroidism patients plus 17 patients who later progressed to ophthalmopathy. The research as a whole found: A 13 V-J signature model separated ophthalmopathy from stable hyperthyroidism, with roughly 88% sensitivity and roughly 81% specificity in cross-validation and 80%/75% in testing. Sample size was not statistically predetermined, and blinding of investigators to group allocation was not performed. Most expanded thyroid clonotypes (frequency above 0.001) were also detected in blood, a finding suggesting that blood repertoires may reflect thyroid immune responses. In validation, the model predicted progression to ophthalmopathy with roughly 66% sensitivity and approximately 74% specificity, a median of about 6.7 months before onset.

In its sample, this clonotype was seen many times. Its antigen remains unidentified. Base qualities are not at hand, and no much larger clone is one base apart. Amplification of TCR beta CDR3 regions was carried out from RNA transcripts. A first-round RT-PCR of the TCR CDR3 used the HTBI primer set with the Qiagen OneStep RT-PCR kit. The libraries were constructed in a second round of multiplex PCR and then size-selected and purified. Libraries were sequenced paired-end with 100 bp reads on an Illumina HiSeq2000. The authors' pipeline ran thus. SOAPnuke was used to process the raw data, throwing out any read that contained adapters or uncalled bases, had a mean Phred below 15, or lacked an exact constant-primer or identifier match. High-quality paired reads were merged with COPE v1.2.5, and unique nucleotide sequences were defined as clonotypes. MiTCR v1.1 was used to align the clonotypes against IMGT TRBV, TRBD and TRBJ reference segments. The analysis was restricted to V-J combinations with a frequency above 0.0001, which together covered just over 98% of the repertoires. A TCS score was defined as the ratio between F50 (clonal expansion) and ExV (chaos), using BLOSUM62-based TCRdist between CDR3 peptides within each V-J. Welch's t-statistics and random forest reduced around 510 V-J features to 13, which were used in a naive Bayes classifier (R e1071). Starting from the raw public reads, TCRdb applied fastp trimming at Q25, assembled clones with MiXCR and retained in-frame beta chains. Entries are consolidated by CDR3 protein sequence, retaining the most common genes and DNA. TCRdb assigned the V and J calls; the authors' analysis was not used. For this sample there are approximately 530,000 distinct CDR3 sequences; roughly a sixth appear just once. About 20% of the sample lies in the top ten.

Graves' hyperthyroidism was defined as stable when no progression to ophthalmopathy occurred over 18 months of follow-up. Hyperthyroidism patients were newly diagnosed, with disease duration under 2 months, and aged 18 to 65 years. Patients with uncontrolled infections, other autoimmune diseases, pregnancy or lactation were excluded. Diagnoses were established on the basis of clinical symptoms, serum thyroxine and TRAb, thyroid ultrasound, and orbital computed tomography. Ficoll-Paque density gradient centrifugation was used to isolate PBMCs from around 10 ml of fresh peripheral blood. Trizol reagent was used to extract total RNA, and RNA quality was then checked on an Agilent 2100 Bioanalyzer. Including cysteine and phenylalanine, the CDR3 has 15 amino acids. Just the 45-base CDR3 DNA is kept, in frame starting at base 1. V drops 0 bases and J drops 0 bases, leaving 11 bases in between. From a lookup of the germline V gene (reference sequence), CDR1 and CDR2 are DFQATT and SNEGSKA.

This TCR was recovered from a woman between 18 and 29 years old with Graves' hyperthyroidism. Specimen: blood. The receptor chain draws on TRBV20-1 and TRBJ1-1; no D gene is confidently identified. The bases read TGCAGTGCTAGAGAGGTCATGGTATTGAACACTGAAGCTTTCTTT. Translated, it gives CSAREVMVLNTEAFF.